This is a list of T cell receptor beta chains from one sample in a study of T cells in Graves' hyperthyroidism and ophthalmopathy. TCRdb passed the multiplex PCR reads through MiXCR, listing each CDR3 protein once. Of about 360,000 distinct CDR3 sequences listed, 13% are singletons. The sequenced material came from blood. These receptors were taken from a woman between 18 and 29 years old with Graves' hyperthyroidism. Both conserved end residues are part of each CDR3. The order of the fields is D gene, V gene, clone size, J gene, CDR3 DNA, CDR3 protein. D genes are given only for firm matches. Size values are once, few and many counts, or a class for expanded clones, and some rows have none.

TRBD1	TRBV20-1	many	TRBJ1-1	TGCAGTGATAACAGGGGGTATGGGAGTGGGACTGAAGCTTTCTTT	CSDNRGYGSGTEAFF
TRBD1	TRBV4-1	few	TRBJ1-1	TGCGCCAGCAGTGTCTACAGGGGGGAAAGAACTGAAGCTTTCTTT	CASSVYRGERTEAFF
-	TRBV10-3	few	TRBJ1-2	TGTGCCATCAGCCCTGGAGGGGGGGACTATGGCTACACCTTC	CAISPGGGDYGYTF
TRBD2	TRBV6-2/TRBV6-3	-	TRBJ2-1	TGTGCCAGCATCCAAGGACTAGCGGGAGGGACCTCCTACAATGAGCAGTTCTTC	CASIQGLAGGTSYNEQFF
-	TRBV4-1	many	TRBJ1-1	TGCGCCAGCAGCCATAGTAGGGTGAACACTGAAGCTTTCTTT	CASSHSRVNTEAFF
-	TRBV5-6	few	TRBJ1-5	TGTGCCAGCAGCTTGGAGGGTTGGCCTCAGCCCCAGCATTTT	CASSLEGWPQPQHF
-	TRBV6-2/TRBV6-3	many	TRBJ2-5	TGTGCCAGCAGTTACTCGATATCTCTAGGACAAGAGACCCAGTACTTC	CASSYSISLGQETQYF
-	TRBV4-2	few	TRBJ1-3	TGTGCCAGCAGCCAGGCCCGGGAAGTCTCTGGAAACACCATATATTTT	CASSQAREVSGNTIYF
-	TRBV3-1	many	TRBJ1-1	TGTGCCAGCATCTCAGAGGGCACTGAAGCTTTCTTT	CASISEGTEAFF
-	TRBV20-1	-	TRBJ1-2	TGCAGTGCGTTGAGCCGGGGCCAGAACTATGGCTACACCTTC	CSALSRGQNYGYTF
TRBD1	TRBV28	many	TRBJ1-3	TGTGCCAGCAGCTCCCGACAGGGGGCACGGAGCACCATATATTTT	CASSSRQGARSTIYF
-	TRBV6-2/TRBV6-3	many	TRBJ2-1	TGTGCCAGCAGTTACGAAGGAGGGGGCTCGTATGAGCAGTTCTTC	CASSYEGGGSYEQFF
-	TRBV6-2/TRBV6-3	-	TRBJ1-5	TGTGCCAGCAGTTACACGAGGGCGGGGAACAATCAGCCCCAGCATTTT	CASSYTRAGNNQPQHF
-	TRBV27	many	TRBJ1-1	TGTGCCAGCAGATCCCCCTGGGAAACTGAAGCTTTCTTT	CASRSPWETEAFF
TRBD1	TRBV5-8	-	TRBJ2-7	TGTGCCAGCAGCTACCGGACAGGGGGACCCTACGAGCAGTACTTC	CASSYRTGGPYEQYF
TRBD1	TRBV19	few	TRBJ2-5	TGTGCCACCCATAAAGGGACAGGGGTGGAAGAGACCCAGTACTTC	CATHKGTGVEETQYF
TRBD1	TRBV28	many	TRBJ2-5	TGTGCCAGCAGTTTAAGGGGGCTGGACCCTCAAGAGACCCAGTACTTC	CASSLRGLDPQETQYF
-	TRBV9	-	TRBJ2-3	TGTGCCAGCAGCGTACGAACTACCACAGATACGCAGTATTTT	CASSVRTTTDTQYF
TRBD1	TRBV15	many	TRBJ1-1	TGTGCCACCAGCAGAGGACAGGGGGACACTGAAGCTTTCTTT	CATSRGQGDTEAFF
TRBD2	TRBV2	-	TRBJ2-5	TGTGCCAGCAGTCGAACTAGCGGGGGGGCACCACGGAAGGAGACCCAGTACTTC	CASSRTSGGAPRKETQYF
-	TRBV6-1	once	TRBJ1-6	TGTGCCAGCAGGACCGCTCTTAATTCACCCCTCCACTTT	CASRTALNSPLHF
TRBD1	TRBV20-1	many	TRBJ2-7	TGCAGTGCTACTAAGGACAGGGGAAACGAGCAGTACTTC	CSATKDRGNEQYF
-	TRBV6-1	many	TRBJ1-5	TGTGCCAGCAGTGAACAAGGCCCTCTGTCGCCCCAGCATTTT	CASSEQGPLSPQHF
TRBD2	TRBV24-1	-	TRBJ2-1	TGTGCCACCAGCGGTAGCGGGGCTAACAATGAGCAGTTCTTC	CATSGSGANNEQFF
TRBD1	TRBV19	-	TRBJ2-2	TGTGCCAGTAGCAAGGGACAGATAAACACCGGGGAGCTGTTTTTT	CASSKGQINTGELFF
TRBD1	TRBV2	many	TRBJ2-4	TGTGCCAGCAGCGCCGACAGGGAAATGAACATTCAGTACTTC	CASSADREMNIQYF
TRBD2	TRBV7-2	-	TRBJ2-1	TGTGCCAGCAGCCCGGGACTAGCGGGAGGCCGGCGCAATGAGCAGTTCTTC	CASSPGLAGGRRNEQFF
TRBD1	TRBV5-4	many	TRBJ2-7	TGTGCCAGCAGCCGGGACAGGGGAGGCGAGCAGTACTTC	CASSRDRGGEQYF
TRBD1	TRBV13	many	TRBJ1-1	TGTGCCAGCAGCTTCGACAGGGTAAAAGCTTTCTTT	CASSFDRVKAFF
-	TRBV3-1	many	TRBJ1-6	TGTGCCAGCAGTACCGGGACCGGTAATTCACCCCTCCACTTT	CASSTGTGNSPLHF
-	TRBV2	many	TRBJ1-5	TGTGCCAGCAACCCTGGAGGGGGAATTAATCAGCCCCAGCATTTT	CASNPGGGINQPQHF
TRBD2	TRBV12-3/TRBV12-4	many	TRBJ2-1	TGTGCCAGCAGTTTTCCTAGCGGGAGAATTAATGAGCAGTTCTTC	CASSFPSGRINEQFF
TRBD1	TRBV28	many	TRBJ1-5	TGTGCCAGCAGTTCACCGACGGACAGGGAATACCAGCATTTT	CASSSPTDREYQHF
-	TRBV2	many	TRBJ2-3	TGTGCCAGCAGTTGGCTATTTTTAGCGGACAACACAGATACGCAGTATTTT	CASSWLFLADNTDTQYF
TRBD1	TRBV29-1	many	TRBJ2-7	TGCAGCGTCGGGACAGGGGGGGACGAGCAGTACTTC	CSVGTGGDEQYF
-	TRBV30	-	TRBJ1-1	TGTGCCTGGAGCGGGGCAGGGGCTGAAGCTTTCTTT	CAWSGAGAEAFF
-	TRBV20-1	many	TRBJ1-2	TGCAGTGCTAGTAATGACAGATCCTATGGCTACACCTTC	CSASNDRSYGYTF
TRBD2	TRBV28	-	TRBJ2-3	TGTGCCAGCAGTGGGATAGCGGGGGAGCGGGCAGATACGCAGTATTTT	CASSGIAGERADTQYF
-	TRBV27	many	TRBJ2-1	TGTGCCAGCAGTCCCTTGGGGCCAGCGGACAATGAGCAGTTCTTC	CASSPLGPADNEQFF
-	TRBV20-1	few	TRBJ1-3	TGCAGTGCTGGTACTAGCACACAGGGATATTTT	CSAGTSTQGYF
-	TRBV19	few	TRBJ2-7	TGTGCCAGTAGCATCGAGCGTTGGGCCGGGGAGCACAACGAGCAGTACTTC	CASSIERWAGEHNEQYF
-	TRBV12-3/TRBV12-4	many	TRBJ2-2	TGTGCCAGCAGTTTAGGAAGTTACACCGGGGAGCTGTTTTTT	CASSLGSYTGELFF